This T cell receptor (beta chain) was captured by sequencing in a study of circulating and synovial CD4+ cells in juvenile arthritis. Study observations and caveats: Traditional Vbeta family usage analysis missed the pathogenic-like versus bulk difference. Compared with bulk blood, circulating pathogenic-like lymphocytes shared substantially more CDR3 sequences with synovial T cells.

V lost 4 bases and J lost 0, with 7 bases in between. This CDR3 has 14 amino acids. The germline V gene encodes CDR1 SGHRS and CDR2 YFSETQ. The protocol was immunoSEQ multiplex PCR, while the TCRdb copy is restricted to in-frame clones and leaves out a portion. This sample yields 34,000 or so clones, of which just under 95% are seen a single time; roughly 0.7% belongs to the top ten. Samples derive from patients with active juvenile idiopathic arthritis. In its sample, this clone was seen once. The antigen remains undetermined. The rearrangement joins TRBV5-1 to TRBJ1-4, with D uncertain. The receptor was derived from a human donor with juvenile idiopathic arthritis. Sequencing was carried out using CD4+ T cells from blood. The CDR3 is CASSLRTTNEKLFF. The CDR3 coding sequence is TGCGCCAGCAGCCTGAGGACAACTAATGAAAAACTGTTTTTT.